This T cell receptor (beta chain) was captured in a study of T cell responses to AZD1222 COVID-19 vaccine. Study observations and caveats: An increase in Spike-specific TCR breadth and depth was observed after two AZD1222 doses. Clonal diversity was possibly underestimated; the donors were predominantly white British and more often female.

Libraries were prepared by immunoSEQ multiplex PCR; TCRdb keeps only in-frame clonotypes and omits some of them. This table holds under 200,000 clones, about nine tenths found once. About this clone: As yet, its antigen is unknown.

V was shortened by 1 base and J by 4 bases, with 14 bases between the two germline ends. Germline V gene sequence: CDR1 SGHTA, CDR2 FQGNSA. The CDR3 has 16 residues. This receptor was obtained from an adult in good health. The V call is TRBV7-2, the J call TRBJ2-1; the D call may be TRBD1 or TRBD2 (5 bases each). The sample was peripheral blood, taken on day 0 of AZD1222 vaccination. The CDR3 loop is CASSLVTGTRYNEQFF. CDR3 DNA sequence: TGTGCCAGCAGCTTAGTCACCGGGACGAGATACAATGAGCAGTTCTTC.